The next 15 T cell receptor beta chains were all read from a single sample in a study of shared T cell receptors in the human thymus. Assay used: immunoSEQ multiplex PCR; TCRdb lists only in-frame clones, some missing. The data show hundreds of thousands of clones, with about 89% seen just once and roughly 0.0089% held by the top ten. The same specimen was also included in a second study, on human thymus T cells.

Sample: thymocytes. These receptors were taken from a boy younger than two with a congenital heart defect.

The rearrangement links TRBV6-6 to TRBJ2-7; no definite D call. The CDR3 has 13 residues. The V gene lost 6 bases and the J gene lost 3 bases, with 12 bases spanning the gap. Germline V gene lookup returns CDR1 MNHNY and CDR2 SVGAGI (reference sequence). The CDR3 coding sequence is TGTGCCAGCAGCCACCCAACAGTCTACGAGCAGTACTTC. Encoded protein: CASSHPTVYEQYF.

This chain uses TRBV7-6 with TRBJ2-1; 13 bases agree with TRBD2. The CDR3 is made up of 16 amino acids. Trimming removed 4 bases from V and 6 bases from J; junction bases left unmatched: 6. Germline V CDR1 and CDR2: SGHVS, FNYEAQ. The CDR3 region is CASSSWTSGSGNEQFF. CDR3 DNA: TGTGCCAGCAGCTCCTGGACTAGCGGGAGCGGCAATGAGCAGTTCTTC.

V and J are TRBV5-1 and TRBJ2-5; possible D gene TRBD1, 5 bases. From germline, CDR1 is SGHRS and CDR2 YFSETQ. This CDR3 comprises 12 residues. Trimming took 2 bases from V and 4 from J, leaving 6 bases between them. The CDR3 DNA is TGCGCCAGCAGCTTCAGGGCAGAGACCCAGTACTTC. Amino acid sequence: CASSFRAETQYF.

The chain is built from TRBV7-8 and TRBJ1-1; 7 bases match TRBD1. V trimming: 2 bases; J trimming: 4 bases; junction bases outside the gene matches: 10. This CDR3 is 16 amino acids long. Per the germline V gene, CDR1 is SGHVS and CDR2 is FQNEAQ. The CDR3 is CASSLTGVRGTTEAFF. The CDR3 nucleotides read TGTGCCAGCAGCTTAACGGGGGTCAGGGGGACCACTGAAGCTTTCTTT. The complete variable domain, with remaining parts taken from reference TRBV7-8 and TRBJ1-1, reads GAGVSQSPRYKVAKRGQDVALRCDPISGHVSLFWYQQALGQGPEFLTYFQNEAQLDKSGLPSDRFFAERPEGSVSTLKIQRTQQEDSAVYLCASSLTGVRGTTEAFFGQGTRLTVV.

The rearrangement joins TRBV27 to TRBJ1-2; 7 positions match TRBD1. The V gene end was trimmed by 6 bases and the J gene end by 7 bases; junction bases not matched to a gene: 8. The CDR3 extends over 13 amino acids. Germline loops: CDR1 MNHEY, CDR2 SMNVEV (reference sequence). CDR3 sequence: CASSPDRDSGYTF. CDR3 sequence (DNA): TGTGCCAGCAGCCCCGACAGGGATTCTGGCTACACCTTC.

The chain uses TRBV5-1 and TRBJ1-4, with no clear D. CDR1 is SGHRS, CDR2 YFSETQ, per germline. Between the trimmed V and J ends, which lost 0 bases and 0 bases, there was a span of 6 bases. This CDR3 has 15 amino acids. The CDR3 is CASSLDSSTNEKLFF. CDR3 nucleotides: TGCGCCAGCAGCTTGGACAGTTCAACTAATGAAAAACTGTTTTTT.

This chain joins TRBV27 and TRBJ1-3; D not resolved. Germline values: CDR1 MNHEY, CDR2 SMNVEV (reference sequence). The ends were cut back, 4 bases at V and 7 bases at J, with 11 bases in the middle. The CDR3 has 13 amino acids. CDR3 amino acids: CASSSEAGNTIYF. The CDR3 DNA reads TGTGCCAGCAGTTCAGAAGCGGGCAACACCATATATTTT.

This clone was observed a handful of times. Here the CDR3 reads CASSLQGSEQYF. The DNA for the CDR3 is TGTGCCAGCAGCTTACAGGGCTCCGAGCAGTACTTC. This chain uses TRBV13 with TRBJ2-7, with D perhaps matching TRBD1 (5 bases). Trimming took 2 bases from V and 6 from J, leaving 8 bases between them. CDR1 is PRHDT and CDR2 is FYEKMQ in the germline V gene (reference sequence). The CDR3 contains 12 residues.

On this clone itself: Within the sample, other DNA sequences also encode this same CDR3. CDR3: CASRDSLYEQYF. Written as DNA, the CDR3 is TGTGCCAGCAGGGACTCTCTCTACGAGCAGTACTTC. V is TRBV6-5 and J is TRBJ2-7, with D perhaps matching TRBD2 (5 bases). Germline assignment: CDR1 MNHEY and CDR2 SVGAGI. V shed 6 bases and J shed 3 bases, with 9 bases lying between them. The CDR3 contains 12 residues.

This CDR3 is CASSTGSAGGPGTQYF. The DNA for the CDR3 is TGCGCCAGCAGCACGGGGTCGGCGGGGGGGCCTGGTACGCAGTATTTT. The chain recombines TRBV5-1 with TRBJ2-3; 9 bases fit TRBD2. V was clipped by 4 bases and J by 8 bases; unmatched bases: 14. The germline V gene encodes CDR1 SGHRS and CDR2 YFSETQ. The CDR3 loop spans 16 amino acids. The full variable domain, completed using reference TRBV5-1 and TRBJ2-3, is KAGVTQTPRYLIKTRGQQVTLSCSPISGHRSVSWYQQTPGQGLQFLFEYFSETQRNKGNFPGRFSGRQFSNSRSEMNVSTLELGDSALYLCASSTGSAGGPGTQYFGPGTRLTVL.

The chain joins TRBV5-6 to TRBJ2-5; 9 bases align to TRBD1. Germline CDR1 is SGHDT and CDR2 is YYEEEE. The CDR3 consists of 15 residues. V gave up 4 bases and J gave up 2 bases; unmatched junction bases: 6. The CDR3 DNA reads as TGTGCCAGCAGCCTCCCACAGGGGGCTCAAGAGACCCAGTACTTC. Translating it yields CASSLPQGAQETQYF.

The chain uses TRBV2 and TRBJ1-2; 8 bases align to TRBD1. The CDR3 totals 14 residues. From germline, CDR1 is SNHLY and CDR2 FYNNEI. The ends lost 4 bases at V and 2 bases at J; junction bases unmatched: 3. In DNA form, the CDR3 reads TGTGCCAGCAGTGGGGGACAGGAAAACTATGGCTACACCTTC. It is translated as CASSGGQENYGYTF. Looking up the rest from reference TRBV2 and TRBJ1-2 gives the full variable domain: EPEVTQTPSHQVTQMGQEVILRCVPISNHLYFYWYRQILGQKVEFLVSFYNNEISEKSEIFDDQFSVERPDGSNFTLKIRSTKLEDSAMYFCASSGGQENYGYTFGSGTRLTVV.

The chain uses TRBV1 and TRBJ2-7; the table's D gene call, TRBD2, was not cross checked with the DNA. TRBV1 represents a pseudogene. This CDR3 has 15 residues. For the CDR3, the DNA is TGCACCAGCAGCCAAGATTTGGACTTCCCCCACGAGCAGTACTTC. Its translation is CTSSQDLDFPHEQYF.

The chain is built from TRBV5-1 and TRBJ2-7, with TRBD1 as a possible D gene (6 bases). Germline loops: CDR1 SGHRS, CDR2 YFSETQ. The CDR3 extends over 16 amino acids. Between the trimmed V and J ends, which lost 1 base and 4 bases, there was a span of 18 bases. This CDR3 is CASSLCPGTFLYEQYF. The CDR3 region has the DNA TGCGCCAGCAGCTTGTGCCCCGGGACATTTTTGTACGAGCAGTACTTC.

V usage is TRBV4-1 and J usage is TRBJ2-1; 11 nucleotides align to TRBD2. Looked up from germline, CDR1 is MGHRA and CDR2 is YSYEKL. The length of the CDR3 is 20 residues. With V trimmed by 2 bases and J by 0 bases, 12 bases remained unmatched. The CDR3 spells CASSQNIGPTSGSSYNEQFF. Here the CDR3 DNA reads TGCGCCAGCAGCCAAAATATCGGCCCAACTAGCGGGAGCTCCTACAATGAGCAGTTCTTC.